This is a list of T cell receptor beta chains from one sample in a study of blood T cell repertoires in COVID-19. The protocol was immunoSEQ multiplex PCR, while the TCRdb copy is restricted to in-frame clones and leaves out a portion. The profile shows 300,000 to 400,000 clones, 88% of them singletons. Sequencing was done on a sample of PBMCs or T cells enriched from blood (not recorded which). The source of these receptors is a man aged 25 to 45 who had recovered from COVID-19. CDR3s include the opening cysteine and the closing phenylalanine or tryptophan.

CASSQENGLVYNEQFF	TRBV4-2	TRBJ2-1
CASSFLSRGQRVSNNNEQFF	TRBV5-4	TRBJ2-1
CASSLGGTGGSTGELFF	TRBV5-1	TRBJ2-2
CASSISRVYKETQYF	TRBV19	TRBJ2-5
CASSLMGREYNEQFF	TRBV7-3	TRBJ2-1
CASSSITGDGDYGYTF	TRBV7-9	TRBJ1-2
CASSIGAGRYEQYF	TRBV19	TRBJ2-7
CASSLRAVQFF	TRBV11-2	TRBJ2-1
CAISGSTGAYEQYF	TRBV10-3	TRBJ2-7
CAWSSQTGVVRSPLHF	TRBV30	TRBJ1-6
CASSESGGTYNEQFF	TRBV6-1	TRBJ2-1
CASSLQGAQNEQFF	TRBV5-1	TRBJ2-1
CASSLGDTTDTQYF	TRBV5-1	TRBJ2-3
CATGRGADGELFF	TRBV24-1	TRBJ2-2
CATRSGTVRYEQYF	TRBV21-1	TRBJ2-7
CASTPHRARAYEQYF	TRBV6-5	TRBJ2-7
CATSFGRLNQPQHF	TRBV15	TRBJ1-5
CASSTPGQGTDTQYF	TRBV28	TRBJ2-3
CASSMYRDRATGELFF	TRBV19	TRBJ2-2
CASSEARGVGAFF	TRBV2	TRBJ1-1
CASSLPDRGPHHLYNEQFF	TRBV7-9	TRBJ2-1
CASSLASGATPETQYF	TRBV5-1	TRBJ2-5